This TCR beta chain was documented in a study of T cell responses to AZD1222 COVID-19 vaccine. Notes on this clone: The antigen is undetermined.

The method was immunoSEQ multiplex PCR; TCRdb's version includes in-frame clones alone and lacks a portion of them. The sample has 100,000 to 150,000 clones; over 90% are singletons. The length of the CDR3 is 12 residues. Germline V gene lookup returns CDR1 ENHRY and CDR2 SYGVKD. Trimming pared 2 bases from V and 2 bases from J, leaving 4 bases between. Study-wide results and limits: Across spike, vaccine-associated CD4 TCRs were found, dominant at 160-218 and 743-854.

This specimen consisted of peripheral blood, obtained on day 0 of AZD1222 vaccination. This chain joins TRBV10-3 and TRBJ2-7; the D is unclear. The TCR sequence derives from an adult in good health. CDR3 DNA sequence: TGTGCCATCAGTGAGCGGGCCTACGAGCAGTACTTC. This translates into CAISERAYEQYF.